The 12 T cell receptor beta chains below come from one sample, sequenced in a study of T-cell reconstitution after alpha-beta-depleted transplantation in children. Preparation of the TCRbeta library used unique molecular identifiers. Via MiXCR, TCRdb re-called the PCR reads, giving one row per CDR3 protein. The sample includes 200,000 to 250,000 distinct CDR3 sequences, 9% to 10% of them seen just once. The sequenced sample was PBMCs from the stem cell graft donor, obtained from the stem cell graft. The source is a human donor who donated a stem cell graft to a child with SCID.

This clonotype has at least ten counts. The chain joins TRBV7-6 to TRBJ1-1; 7 nucleotides agree with TRBD1. The germline V gene has CDR1 SGHVS and CDR2 FNYEAQ. The length of the CDR3 is 14 residues. The J segment lost 7 bases and the V segment lost 4 bases, leaving 9 bases of the junction unmatched. The CDR3 coding sequence is TGTGCCAGCAGCTCCAGAGGAGACAGGGTTGAAGCTTTCTTT. This encodes CASSSRGDRVEAFF.

This clonotype showed up just a few times. The gene calls are TRBV6-2 or TRBV6-3 and TRBJ1-5; D may be TRBD1 (5 bases). The CDR3 is 15 residues long. CDR1 is MNHEY and CDR2 is SVGEGT in the germline V gene. The V end was cut by 6 bases, the J end by 4 bases, with 16 bases between. The CDR3 sequence is CASSRGAVGNQPQHF. CDR3 in DNA: TGTGCCAGCAGCCGCGGGGCTGTTGGGAATCAGCCCCAGCATTTT.

About this clonotype itself: Given a much more abundant clone one base away, this may be a read error. V is TRBV7-2 and J is TRBJ2-7, with D perhaps TRBD1 (6 bases). From germline, CDR1 is SGHTA and CDR2 FQGNSA. The CDR3 has 15 amino acids. The CDR3, as DNA: TGTGCCAGCAGCTTAAGGTTCCGGACAGTCAACGAGCAGTCCTTC. As protein: CASSLRFRTVNEQSF.

The V and J genes are TRBV5-1 and TRBJ2-2; 12 bases line up with TRBD1. There are 17 residues in the CDR3. Germline CDR1 SGHRS, CDR2 YFSETQ. V was clipped by 0 bases and J by 3 bases; unmatched bases: 3. Here the CDR3 reads CASSLEGTGGYTGELFF. The CDR3 region has the DNA TGCGCCAGCAGCTTGGAAGGGACAGGGGGCTACACCGGGGAGCTGTTTTTT.

This clonotype was seen at least ten times. The chain combines TRBV6-5 with TRBJ2-7; D perhaps matches TRBD2 (5 bases). This CDR3 is built from 15 residues. CDR1 and CDR2 from the germline V gene are MNHEY and SVGAGI. Trimming removed 0 bases at V and 1 base at J, with 10 bases between. In nucleotides, the CDR3 is TGTGCCAGCAGTTACTCGCTGGAGGCTTCCTACGAGCAGTACTTC. This gives the protein CASSYSLEASYEQYF.

This clonotype was observed at least ten times. The chain combines TRBV28 with TRBJ2-3, with TRBD2 matching over 12 bases. The CDR3 contains 16 residues. Germline V gene lookup returns CDR1 MDHEN and CDR2 SYDVKM. The V and J ends lost 5 bases and 1 base, in that order; junction bases with no gene match: 4. The CDR3 sequence: CASSPSGGGGTDTQYF. In DNA form, the CDR3 reads TGTGCCAGCAGTCCTAGCGGGGGGGGTGGCACAGATACGCAGTATTTT.

This clonotype was seen a handful of times. V and J are TRBV29-1 and TRBJ1-3; 8 bases fit TRBD1. CDR3 length equals 13 residues. The junction had 5 bases not matched to a gene; V was cut back by 6 bases and J by 4 bases. Germline V gene lookup returns CDR1 SQVTM and CDR2 ANQGSEA. For the CDR3, the DNA is TGCAGCGTAGAGACAGGGGACGGAAACACCATATATTTT. Translation: CSVETGDGNTIYF.

In its sample, this clonotype was seen many times. This chain connects TRBV27 to TRBJ2-7; the D call may be TRBD1 or TRBD2 (6 bases each). The V end lost 3 bases, the J end lost 7 bases, and 13 bases lay between the germline ends. The CDR3 runs to 13 residues. CDR1 and CDR2 from the germline V gene are MNHEY and SMNVEV (reference sequence). CDR3 sequence: CASSLLQGREQYF. In DNA, the CDR3 is TGTGCCAGCAGTTTGCTCCAGGGGAGGGAGCAGTACTTC.

This clonotype was observed a handful of times. The chain is built from TRBV20-1 and TRBJ2-1; D uncertain. The CDR3 has 14 amino acids. CDR1 is DFQATT and CDR2 is SNEGSKA in the germline V gene (reference sequence). The CDR3 reads CGTIHILAYNEQFF. The CDR3 bases are TGCGGAACAATACACATACTTGCCTACAATGAGCAGTTCTTC.

This clonotype was picked up many times. The chain is built from TRBV5-1 and TRBJ2-5; 10 positions agree with TRBD2. The CDR3 covers 14 residues. Germline assignment: CDR1 SGHRS and CDR2 YFSETQ. J was trimmed by 3 bases and V by 6 bases; bases with no gene match: 5. CDR3 nucleotide sequence: TGCGCCAGCACCTGGCTAGCGGGGGAAGAGACCCAGTACTTC. Translation gives CASTWLAGEETQYF.

This clonotype has just a few counts. J is TRBJ2-1 and V is TRBV5-1; perhaps TRBD1 as D (5 bases). Germline-derived CDR1 and CDR2 are SGHRS and YFSETQ. This CDR3 has 14 amino acids. V was pared by 1 base and J by 4 bases, with 9 bases between. The DNA of the CDR3 is TGCGCCAGCAGCTTGCAGGACACATACAATGAGCAGTTCTTC. Its protein is CASSLQDTYNEQFF.

This clonotype showed up just a few times. The chain combines TRBV28 with TRBJ1-1, with 8 bases that match TRBD1. After removal of 6 bases from V and 1 base from J, the junction contained 19 bases not matched to a gene. The CDR3 length is 19 residues. Germline V gene sequence: CDR1 MDHEN, CDR2 SYDVKM. CDR3 in amino acids: CASSFHQDRVVSKNTEAFF. The CDR3 DNA is TGTGCCAGCAGCTTCCATCAGGACAGGGTTGTAAGTAAGAACACTGAAGCTTTCTTT.